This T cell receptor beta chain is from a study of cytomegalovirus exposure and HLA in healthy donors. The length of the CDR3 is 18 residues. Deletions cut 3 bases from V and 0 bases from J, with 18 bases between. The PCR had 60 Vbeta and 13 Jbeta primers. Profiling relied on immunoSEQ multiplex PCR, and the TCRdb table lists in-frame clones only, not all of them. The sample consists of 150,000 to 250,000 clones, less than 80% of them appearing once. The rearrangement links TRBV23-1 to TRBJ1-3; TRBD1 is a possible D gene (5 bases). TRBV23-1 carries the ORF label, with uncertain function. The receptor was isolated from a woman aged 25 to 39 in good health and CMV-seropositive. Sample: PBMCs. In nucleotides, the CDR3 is TGCGCCAGCAGTCATTTAGGGCAGGGCGCCTTCTCTGGAAACACCATATATTTT. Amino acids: CASSHLGQGAFSGNTIYF.